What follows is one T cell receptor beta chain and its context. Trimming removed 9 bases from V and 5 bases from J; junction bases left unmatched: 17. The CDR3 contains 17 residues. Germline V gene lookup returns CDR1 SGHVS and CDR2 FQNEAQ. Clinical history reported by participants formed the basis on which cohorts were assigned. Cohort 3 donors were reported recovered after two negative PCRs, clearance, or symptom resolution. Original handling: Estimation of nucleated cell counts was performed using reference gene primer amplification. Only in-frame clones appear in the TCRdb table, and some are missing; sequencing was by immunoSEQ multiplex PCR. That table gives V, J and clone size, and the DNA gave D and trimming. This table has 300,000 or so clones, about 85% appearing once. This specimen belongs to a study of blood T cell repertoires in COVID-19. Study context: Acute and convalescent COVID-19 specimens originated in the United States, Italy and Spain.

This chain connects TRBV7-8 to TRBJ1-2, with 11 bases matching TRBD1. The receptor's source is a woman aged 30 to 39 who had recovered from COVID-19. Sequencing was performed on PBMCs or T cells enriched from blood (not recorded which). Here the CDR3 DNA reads TGTGCCAGTAAGGAAGCAGTCTGGGACAGGGGGGGGTATGGCTACACCTTC. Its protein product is CASKEAVWDRGGYGYTF. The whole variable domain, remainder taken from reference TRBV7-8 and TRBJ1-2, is GAGVSQSPRYKVAKRGQDVALRCDPISGHVSLFWYQQALGQGPEFLTYFQNEAQLDKSGLPSDRFFAERPEGSVSTLKIQRTQQEDSAVYLCASKEAVWDRGGYGYTFGSGTRLTVV.